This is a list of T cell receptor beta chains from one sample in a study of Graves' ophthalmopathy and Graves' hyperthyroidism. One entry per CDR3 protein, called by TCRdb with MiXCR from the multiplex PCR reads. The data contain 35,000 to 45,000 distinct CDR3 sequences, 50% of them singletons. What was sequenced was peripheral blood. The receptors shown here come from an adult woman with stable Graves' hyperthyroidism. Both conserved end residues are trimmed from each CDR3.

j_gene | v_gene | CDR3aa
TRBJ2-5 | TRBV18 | ASSRLGVETQY
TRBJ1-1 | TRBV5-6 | ASSLGGPHTEAF
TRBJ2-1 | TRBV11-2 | ASSLEGTRSNEQF
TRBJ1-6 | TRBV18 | ASSPQGPRSYNSPLH
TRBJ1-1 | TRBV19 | ASSIRGTGNAEAF
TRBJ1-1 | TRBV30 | ALASDTEAF
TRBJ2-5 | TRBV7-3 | ASRLAGETQY
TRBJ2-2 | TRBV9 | ASSPPPGGPGTGELF
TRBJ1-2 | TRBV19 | ASKQPGRPYGYT
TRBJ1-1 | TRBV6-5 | ASRQQQGSMNTEAF
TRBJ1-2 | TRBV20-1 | SARGVLYGYT
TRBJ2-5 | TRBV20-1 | GARSREETQY
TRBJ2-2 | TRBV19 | AGSPGPAGELS
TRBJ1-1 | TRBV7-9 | ASSPTVGKTEAF
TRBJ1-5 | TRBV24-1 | ATSSPEGVQPQH
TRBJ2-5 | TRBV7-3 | ASSLRMGGAQY
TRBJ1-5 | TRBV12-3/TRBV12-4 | ATGGRAVREPQH
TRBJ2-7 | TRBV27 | ASSSAGDRAYEQY
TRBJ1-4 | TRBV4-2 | ASSPQGTGSWKLF
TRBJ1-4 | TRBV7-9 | ASSPWRDEKLF
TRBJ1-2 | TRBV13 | ASPAGTGGRGYT
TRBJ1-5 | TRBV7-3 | ASSSGTAYSNQPQH
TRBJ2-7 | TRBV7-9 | ASSLDAGSYEQY
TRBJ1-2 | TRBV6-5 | ASRDRGLDYT
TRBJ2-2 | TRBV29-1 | STRTSGYANTGELF
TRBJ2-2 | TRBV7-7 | ASSLQRDTGELF
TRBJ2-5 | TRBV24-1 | ATSDTTSGRAETQY
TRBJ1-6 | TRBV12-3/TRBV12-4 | ASGTGGLNSPLH
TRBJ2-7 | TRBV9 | ASSDLRDIGLTNEQY
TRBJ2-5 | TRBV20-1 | SARDLVGPQETQY
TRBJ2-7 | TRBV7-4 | ASSRTSGSARFYEQY
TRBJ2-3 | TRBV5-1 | ASSPAGAGGQDTQY
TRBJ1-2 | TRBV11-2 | ASSLDQGTVYGYT
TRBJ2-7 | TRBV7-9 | ASSAFSGSDEQY
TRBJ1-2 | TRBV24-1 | ATSARDPYSSGYT
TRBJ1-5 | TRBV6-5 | ASSPLGNSNQPQH
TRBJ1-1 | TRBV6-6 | ASSSGQGLGNTEAF
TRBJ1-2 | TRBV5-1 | ASSPGDRVDGYT
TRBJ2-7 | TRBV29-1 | SMTEGSRYEQY
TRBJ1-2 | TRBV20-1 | SARVPPGSPYGYT
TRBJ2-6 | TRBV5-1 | ASSSASGANVLT
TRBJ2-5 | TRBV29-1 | SVGRTGQETQY
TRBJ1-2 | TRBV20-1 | SAPGDRDYGYT
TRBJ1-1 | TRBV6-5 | ASSPTGGWTEAF
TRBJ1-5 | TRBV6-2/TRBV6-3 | ASRPGTGYTPQH
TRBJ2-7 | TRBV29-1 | SVVGPTGRPYEQY
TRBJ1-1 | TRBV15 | ASGGLGGTF
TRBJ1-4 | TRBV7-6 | ASSSTWARATNEKLF
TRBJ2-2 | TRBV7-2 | ASSLAGFTGELF
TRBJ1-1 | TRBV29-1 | SVGQGDTESF
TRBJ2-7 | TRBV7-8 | ASSSAGTAGYEQY
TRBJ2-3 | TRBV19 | ASSRQGGGTDTQY
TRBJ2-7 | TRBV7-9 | ASSSLVYEQY
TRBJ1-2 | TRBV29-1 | SVGRGNGYT
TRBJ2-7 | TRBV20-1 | SARDPGQGNYEQY
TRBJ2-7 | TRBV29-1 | SGIGQY
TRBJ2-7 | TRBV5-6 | ASSPPPPPGHPTYEQY
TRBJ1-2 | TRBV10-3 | AISERGHNYGYT
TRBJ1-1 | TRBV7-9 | ASSPQVDTEAF